These 27 T cell receptor beta chains share one sample of origin, sequenced in a study of blood T cell repertoires in COVID-19. Profiled with immunoSEQ multiplex PCR; TCRdb holds only in-frame clones, not every one. This table holds some 80,000 clones, under 85% found once. Sequenced material: peripheral blood. These receptors all stem from a human donor in a cohort sampled during active COVID-19.

The chain uses TRBV15 and TRBJ1-2; tentatively, D is TRBD1 (6 bases). Trimming pared 0 bases from V and 8 bases from J, leaving 16 bases between. The CDR3 has 15 amino acids. CDR1 and CDR2 from the germline V gene are LNHNV and YYDKDF (reference sequence). CDR3 sequence: CATSRDWGRVGGYTF. The CDR3 DNA reads as TGTGCCACCAGCAGAGATTGGGGGCGCGTTGGGGGCTACACCTTC.

V usage is TRBV9 and J usage is TRBJ2-3; D is perhaps TRBD1 (6 bases). Germline V gene lookup returns CDR1 SGDLS and CDR2 YYNGEE. CDR3 length: 13 amino acids. V lost 7 bases and J 1 base, leaving 10 bases between the germline ends. Written as DNA, the CDR3 is TGTGCCAGCGCTAAGGGGGGCACAGATACGCAGTATTTT. This encodes CASAKGGTDTQYF.

This clone has only one observation. The J gene is TRBJ2-5, the V gene TRBV11-3, with D possibly being TRBD2 (6 bases). Per germline, CDR1 SGHNT and CDR2 YENEEA. The CDR3 spans 16 residues. V lost 3 bases and J lost 9, with 23 bases in between. The CDR3 DNA sequence: TGTGCCAGCAGCTTGGGTATACCGGGCGGGGCTGAAGCCCAGTACTTC. This codes for CASSLGIPGGAEAQYF.

The CDR3 DNA reads as TGTGCCACCCGCCAGAAAGGTTCGGGGGAGCAGTACTTC. This encodes CATRQKGSGEQYF. The chain joins TRBV19 to TRBJ2-7, with D possibly TRBD2 on 5 matching bases. This CDR3 is 13 amino acids long. Germline V gene lookup returns CDR1 LNHDA and CDR2 SQIVND (reference sequence). Trimming pared 10 bases from V and 7 bases from J, leaving 20 bases between.

The genes are TRBV6-5 and TRBJ2-3, with TRBD2 matching 9 bases. This CDR3 is built from 14 residues. Germline lookup yields CDR1 MNHEY and CDR2 SVGAGI. Trimming cost V 5 bases and J 6 bases; bases outside gene matches: 6. For the CDR3, the DNA is TGTGCCAGCAGTCGGAGCGGGGGGCTTGATACGCAGTATTTT. As protein: CASSRSGGLDTQYF.

The rearrangement joins TRBV7-3 to TRBJ1-2, with TRBD1 matching over 10 bases. With V trimmed by 4 bases and J by 3 bases, 11 bases remained unmatched. This CDR3 is 17 amino acids long. Germline V gene data show CDR1 as SGHTA and CDR2 as FQGTGA. The CDR3 bases are TGTGCCAGCAGCTCGGAACCCGACAGGGGGCATTACTATGGCTACACCTTC. Residues: CASSSEPDRGHYYGYTF.

This clone was seen just once. CDR3 in amino acids: CASSGQGYPDTQYF. The CDR3 DNA is TGTGCCAGTTCGGGACAGGGGTACCCAGATACGCAGTATTTT. This chain connects TRBV19 to TRBJ2-3; 10 bases match TRBD1. With 8 bases clipped from V and 4 bases from J, the junction kept 6 bases outside the gene matches. The CDR3 is 14 residues long. The germline CDR1 and CDR2 sequences are LNHDA and SQIVND (reference sequence).

V and J are TRBV5-6 and TRBJ2-2; TRBD1 is a possible D gene (6 bases). The V and J ends lost 0 bases and 3 bases respectively, with 9 bases between them. Germline CDR1 reads SGHDT; CDR2 reads YYEEEE. The length of the CDR3 is 15 residues. The DNA of the CDR3 is TGTGCCAGCAGCTTGGTAGGGGGAGACACCGGGGAGCTGTTTTTT. It is translated as CASSLVGGDTGELFF.

V and J are TRBV7-2 and TRBJ1-2; TRBD1 is a possible D gene (5 bases). V was pared by 3 bases and J by 4 bases, with 9 bases between. Germline loops: CDR1 SGHTA, CDR2 FQGNSA. The CDR3 is 13 amino acids. CDR3 sequence (DNA): TGTGCCAGCAGCTTTATAGGGGCCTATGGCTACACCTTC. Its translation is CASSFIGAYGYTF. Together with reference TRBV7-2 and TRBJ1-2, the CDR3 gives the full variable domain: GAGVSQSPSNKVTEKGKDVELRCDPISGHTALYWYRQSLGQGLEFLIYFQGNSAPDKSGLPSDRFSAERTGGSVSTLTIQRTQQEDSAVYLCASSFIGAYGYTFGSGTRLTVV.

The genes are TRBV27 and TRBJ1-6; 9 bases agree with TRBD1. CDR3 length: 15 amino acids. V was clipped by 5 bases and J by 10 bases; unmatched bases: 9. Germline V lookup: CDR1 MNHEY, CDR2 SMNVEV (reference sequence). The CDR3 DNA is TGTGCCAGCAGTGCCCACAGGGGGCCCGGCTCACCCCTCCACTTT. Amino acids: CASSAHRGPGSPLHF.

The chain employs TRBV2 and TRBJ1-2; the match to TRBD1 covers 8 bases. Unmatched junction bases numbered 2, after V lost 6 bases and J lost 2 bases. The CDR3 is 13 amino acids. Per the germline V gene, CDR1 is SNHLY and CDR2 is FYNNEI. CDR3 nucleotides: TGTGCCAGCAGCAGGACAGGGAACTATGGCTACACCTTC. This translates into CASSRTGNYGYTF.

This chain links TRBV7-2 with TRBJ2-1; 7 nucleotides align to TRBD1. Germline V lookup: CDR1 SGHTA, CDR2 FQGNSA. This CDR3 is 14 amino acids long. V shed 5 bases and J 4 bases; nucleotides not matched to a gene: 5. CDR3 region: CASSPGQSYNEQFF. DNA of the CDR3: TGTGCCAGCAGCCCGGGACAGTCTTACAATGAGCAGTTCTTC.

This chain uses TRBV5-1 with TRBJ2-3; a possible D gene is TRBD1 (5 bases). The CDR3 has 15 amino acids. CDR1 SGHRS and CDR2 YFSETQ come from the germline V gene. V lost 4 bases, J lost 7 bases, and 19 bases lay in between. The chain's CDR3 is CASSPSPDSAHTQYF. The CDR3 DNA reads TGCGCCAGCAGCCCTTCCCCCGACAGTGCTCATACGCAGTATTTT.

This clone was counted a single time. The chain recombines TRBV3-1 (or the pseudogene TRBV3-2) with TRBJ2-3, with D maybe TRBD2 (6 bases). Germline assignment: CDR1 LGHDT and CDR2 YNNKEL (reference sequence). The CDR3 sequence is 15 residues long. V gave up 0 bases and J gave up 1 base, with 8 bases separating them. The CDR3 region is CASSQDPGGTDTQYF. CDR3 DNA sequence: TGTGCCAGCAGCCAAGACCCGGGAGGCACAGATACGCAGTATTTT.

The chain combines TRBV29-1 with TRBJ1-2, with 8 bases identical to TRBD1. The CDR3 runs 16 residues. Per germline, CDR1 SQVTM and CDR2 ANQGSEA. V lost 0 bases, J lost 4 bases, and 10 bases stayed unmatched. The DNA for the CDR3 is TGCAGCGTTGAAGATCCCGGGACAGGCGATTTCTATGGCTACACCTTC. It specifies CSVEDPGTGDFYGYTF. Using reference TRBV29-1 and TRBJ1-2 for the parts outside the CDR3, the full variable domain is SAVISQKPSRDICQRGTSLTIQCQVDSQVTMMFWYRQQPGQSLTLIATANQGSEATYESGFVIDKFPISRPNLTFSTLTVSNMSPEDSSIYLCSVEDPGTGDFYGYTFGSGTRLTVV.

The chain has TRBV5-4 and TRBJ2-7, with D tentatively TRBD1 (6 bases). Germline loops: CDR1 SGHNT, CDR2 YYREEE (reference sequence). Trimming cost V 3 bases and J 6 bases, with 16 bases left between them. This CDR3 has 14 residues. CDR3 residues: CASSSFGGWGEQYF. The DNA for the CDR3 is TGTGCCAGCAGCTCCTTTGGGGGCTGGGGCGAGCAGTACTTC.

This chain links TRBV19 with TRBJ2-3, with a tentative D call TRBD2 (6 bases). The CDR3 runs 17 residues. The germline V gene encodes CDR1 LNHDA and CDR2 SQIVND (reference sequence). Trimming cost V 1 base and J 3 bases, with 17 bases left between them. CDR3 sequence (DNA): TGTGCCAGTAGTATAGTATCCCCGGGAGCCAGGACAGATACGCAGTATTTT. This sequence encodes CASSIVSPGARTDTQYF.

CDR3 residues: CASSTGGPGYEQYF. The CDR3 region has the DNA TGTGCCAGCAGTACCGGCGGGCCAGGCTACGAGCAGTACTTC. V gene TRBV2 combines with J gene TRBJ2-7; weak D call: TRBD2 (5 bases). Germline V gives CDR1 SNHLY, CDR2 FYNNEI. CDR3 length: 14 residues. The ends were cut back, 5 bases at V and 3 bases at J, with 14 bases in the middle. The whole variable domain, filled in from reference TRBV2 and TRBJ2-7, reads EPEVTQTPSHQVTQMGQEVILRCVPISNHLYFYWYRQILGQKVEFLVSFYNNEISEKSEIFDDQFSVERPDGSNFTLKIRSTKLEDSAMYFCASSTGGPGYEQYFGPGTRLTVT.

This chain uses TRBV18 with TRBJ1-2; D might be TRBD1 (5 bases). Trimming removed 3 bases at V and 8 bases at J, with 13 bases between. The germline V gene encodes CDR1 KGHSH and CDR2 LQKENI. The CDR3 extends over 13 amino acids. The DNA of the CDR3 is TGTGCCAGCTCACCTCAAAAGGGGCTGGGCTACACCTTC. Translating gives CASSPQKGLGYTF.

The count of this clone is one. This chain joins TRBV5-1 and TRBJ2-5; a weak D match, TRBD2 (6 bases). V was pared by 3 bases and J by 0 bases, with 15 bases between. Per germline, CDR1 SGHRS and CDR2 YFSETQ. The CDR3 loop spans 16 amino acids. The CDR3 spells CASSSNGGRNQETQYF. The DNA of the CDR3 is TGCGCCAGCAGCTCCAACGGGGGACGGAACCAAGAGACCCAGTACTTC.

This chain links TRBV28 with TRBJ2-2, with TRBD2 as a possible D gene (6 bases). Trimming stripped 2 bases from V and 7 bases from J, with 11 bases between. The CDR3 sequence is 14 residues long. Germline CDR1 reads MDHEN; CDR2 reads SYDVKM. This CDR3 is CASSLHGGSGELFF. In DNA form, the CDR3 reads TGTGCCAGCAGTTTACACGGGGGTAGCGGGGAGCTGTTTTTT.

Remarks on this clone: Other DNA sequences in the same sample also yield this CDR3. The J gene is TRBJ2-1, the V gene TRBV5-1; 8 nucleotides agree with TRBD2. The CDR3 is made up of 16 amino acids. J gave up 1 base and V 0 bases, and 3 bases lay outside the gene matches. Germline CDR1 SGHRS, CDR2 YFSETQ. Here the CDR3 DNA reads TGCGCCAGCAGCTTGGGCGGCGGGGGGTCCTACAATGAGCAGTTCTTC. It encodes CASSLGGGGSYNEQFF.

The gene calls are TRBV5-4 and TRBJ1-2, with TRBD1 matching 10 bases. Unmatched junction bases numbered 6, after V lost 6 bases and J lost 4 bases. This CDR3 is 14 amino acids long. The germline V gene encodes CDR1 SGHNT and CDR2 YYREEE (reference sequence). The CDR3: CASTSTGGGYGYTF. Here the CDR3 DNA reads TGTGCCAGCACCTCGACAGGGGGCGGCTATGGCTACACCTTC.

This clone came up once. The chain carries TRBV12-3 or TRBV12-4 and TRBJ1-2; 9 nucleotides align to TRBD1. CDR3 length equals 13 residues. After removal of 5 bases from V and 4 bases from J, the junction contained 2 bases not matched to a gene. The CDR3 nucleotides are TGTGCCAGCAGTGAGGGACAGGGCTATGGCTACACCTTC. Its translation is CASSEGQGYGYTF.

The chain joins TRBV3-1 (or the pseudogene TRBV3-2) to TRBJ2-3; D unclear. The CDR3 consists of 13 residues. Trimming pared 7 bases from V and 6 bases from J, leaving 14 bases between. Germline assignment: CDR1 LGHDT and CDR2 YNNKEL (reference sequence). The CDR3 nucleotides read TGTGCCAGCACCCAGGTCCCCGGGGATACGCAGTATTTT. Residues: CASTQVPGDTQYF.

There are a few counts of this clone. The chain is built from TRBV5-1 and TRBJ1-5; D uncertain. The CDR3 contains 12 residues. The V gene lost 6 bases and the J gene lost 9 bases, with 13 bases spanning the gap. Germline assignment: CDR1 SGHRS and CDR2 YFSETQ. DNA of the CDR3: TGCGCCAGCATCCCAGATGAGGGGCCCCAGCATTTT. Amino acids: CASIPDEGPQHF. The full variable domain, completed using reference TRBV5-1 and TRBJ1-5, is KAGVTQTPRYLIKTRGQQVTLSCSPISGHRSVSWYQQTPGQGLQFLFEYFSETQRNKGNFPGRFSGRQFSNSRSEMNVSTLELGDSALYLCASIPDEGPQHFGDGTRLSIL.

The gene calls are TRBV4-1 and TRBJ1-1; D is possibly TRBD1 (5 bases). CDR3 length equals 14 residues. Germline values: CDR1 MGHRA, CDR2 YSYEKL. The V and J ends lost 5 bases and 0 bases respectively, with 10 bases between them. The CDR3 DNA sequence: TGCGCCAGCAGCACATCCAGGGTGAACACTGAAGCTTTCTTT. Encoded protein: CASSTSRVNTEAFF.